Listed below are T cell receptor beta chains from one sample, sequenced in a study of blood T cells in healthy people across ages. TCRdb called the 5' RACE reads again in MiXCR, with one record for every CDR3 protein. The table shows 700,000 to 950,000 distinct CDR3 sequences, with approximately 39% occurring only once. The sample consisted of blood. Source of these receptors: a woman in her fifties or sixties in good health. The CDR3 runs from the conserved cysteine through the conserved F or W. The D gene is left open where the match is weak. Some rows mark clone size as missing; the rest say once, few, many or name a class of expanded clone.

cdr3_length j_call v_call d_call clone_size cdr3_nt cdr3_aa
13 TRBJ2-5 TRBV20-1 - many TGCAGTGCTAGGTGGCCAAATCAAGAGACCCAGTACTTC CSARWPNQETQYF
15 TRBJ2-1 TRBV20-1 - - TGCAGTGCTACCGGACGAACGAGTTGGGTAAATGAGCAGTTCTTC CSATGRTSWVNEQFF
14 TRBJ1-1 TRBV5-6 - few TGTGCCAGCAGCGCCCCTAACCGGGGCACTGAAGCTTTCTTT CASSAPNRGTEAFF
14 TRBJ2-5 TRBV6-5 - - TGTGCCACCAGGGGTTCCGAAGGGGGAGAGACCCAGTACTTC CATRGSEGGETQYF
13 TRBJ2-3 TRBV6-5 - few TGTGCCAGCATTGGGGCCCTACGGGATACGCAGTATTTT CASIGALRDTQYF
12 TRBJ1-5 TRBV20-1 - few TGCAGTGCTTATGACGGATATCAGCCCCAGCATTTT CSAYDGYQPQHF
17 TRBJ1-6 TRBV7-8 TRBD1 - TGTGCCAGCAGCTTAGGGAGACAGGGGGCCGATAATTCACCCCTCCACTTT CASSLGRQGADNSPLHF
14 TRBJ1-4 TRBV6-5 - - TGTGCCAGCAGTTATACAGGGCCCGGTGAAAAACTGTTTTTT CASSYTGPGEKLFF
12 TRBJ2-1 TRBV3-1 - many TGTGCCAGCAGCCAAGTCTCGGAAAAGCAGTTCTTC CASSQVSEKQFF
15 TRBJ2-7 TRBV4-2 - - TGTACCAGCAGCCAAGATGGGGGTCCGATCTACGAGCAGTACTTC CTSSQDGGPIYEQYF
15 TRBJ2-1 TRBV18 TRBD1 few TGTGCCAGCTCACCCTTCGACAGGGTCGACAATGAGCAGTTCTTC CASSPFDRVDNEQFF
14 TRBJ2-5 TRBV10-3 - - TGTGCCATCAGCAGTGGACAGACCCAAGAGACCCAGTACTTC CAISSGQTQETQYF
12 TRBJ2-3 TRBV20-1 - few TGCAGTGCTAATCCTGGCACAGATACGCAGTATTTT CSANPGTDTQYF
13 TRBJ1-5 TRBV6-5 - - TGTGCCAGCAGTTACGATGTTAATCAGCCCCAGCATTTT CASSYDVNQPQHF
16 TRBJ2-1 TRBV20-1 - few TGCAGTGCTAGACACGTCGGGGGGCGCGTGTACAATGAGCAGTTCTTC CSARHVGGRVYNEQFF
16 TRBJ2-1 TRBV6-6 - many TGTGCCAGCAGTTACTCCCTCGGGACGCATTACAATGAGCAGTTCTTC CASSYSLGTHYNEQFF
10 TRBJ2-5 TRBV29-1 - - TGCAGCGTTGTCCGTGAGACCCAGTACTTC CSVVRETQYF
14 TRBJ1-2 TRBV30 - few TGTGCCTGGAGTGTACGCCCCAGTGGGGGTGGCTACACCTTC CAWSVRPSGGGYTF
15 TRBJ1-1 TRBV7-2 TRBD1 - TGTGCCAGCAGCTCTAGAGGGGGCGCGGGCACTGAAGCTTTCTTT CASSSRGGAGTEAFF
16 TRBJ2-2 TRBV6-1 TRBD2 - TGTGCCAGCAGGAGGGGACTAGCGGGGAACACCGGGGAGCTGTTTTTT CASRRGLAGNTGELFF
17 TRBJ2-5 TRBV25-1 TRBD2 few TGTGCCAGTTTTGGAGGTACTAGCGGGAGGGCCGGGGAGACCCAGTACTTC CASFGGTSGRAGETQYF
15 TRBJ2-7 TRBV6-5 - many TGTGCCAGCAGTTACGGGACCTCCCAGGGCCACGAGCAGTACTTC CASSYGTSQGHEQYF
14 TRBJ2-1 TRBV4-2 TRBD2 few TGTGCCAGCAGCTTCCCCGGACTAGTACGTGAGCAGTTCTTC CASSFPGLVREQFF
13 TRBJ1-2 TRBV20-1 - many TGCAGTGCTTCCCTCGACCTTGCCTATGGCTACACCTTC CSASLDLAYGYTF
14 TRBJ2-1 TRBV14 TRBD1 - TGTGCCAGCAGCACCGGGACAGTATCCTACGAGCAGTTCTTC CASSTGTVSYEQFF
16 TRBJ2-7 TRBV30 - - TGTGCCTGGAGCCGATTTTCGAGACAGCTCTCCTACGAGCAGTACTTC CAWSRFSRQLSYEQYF
13 TRBJ1-1 TRBV10-3 - - TGTGCCATCCGTAAGCAGGGGAACACTGAAGCTTTCTTT CAIRKQGNTEAFF
15 TRBJ2-3 TRBV9 TRBD2 - TGTGCCAGCAGCCCAGACAGCGGGACCACAGATACGCAGTATTTT CASSPDSGTTDTQYF
16 TRBJ2-3 TRBV5-1 TRBD2 - TGCGCCAGCAGCTCGGCCTCACTAGCGGTCACAGATACGCAGTATTTT CASSSASLAVTDTQYF
15 TRBJ2-2 TRBV14 - - TGTGCCAGCAGCCAAGGAGGATTGTACACCGGGGAGCTGTTTTTT CASSQGGLYTGELFF
15 TRBJ2-3 TRBV11-2 - - TGTGCCAGCAGCTTAGATGGGGGGAACAGCGATACGCAGTATTTT CASSLDGGNSDTQYF
18 TRBJ2-1 TRBV6-1 TRBD2 once TGTGCCAGCACCCTACGCGTGCTAGCGGGGAGTTACCAAGAGACCCAGTTCTTC CASTLRVLAGSYQETQFF
15 TRBJ2-7 TRBV12-3/TRBV12-4 - - TGTGCCAGCAGTAATACAGCGATTAGCCCCTACGAGCAGTACTTC CASSNTAISPYEQYF
13 TRBJ1-2 TRBV20-1 TRBD1 - TGCGGTGCGGCGACAGACAGGGCCTATGGCTACACCTTC CGAATDRAYGYTF
15 TRBJ1-2 TRBV3-1 TRBD1 few TGTGCCAGCAGCGTTCAGGGGGCGACCGCGAATGGCTACACCTTC CASSVQGATANGYTF
11 TRBJ2-4 TRBV19 TRBD2 few TGTGCCAGTAGCGGCGGGGGACGGCAGTACTTC CASSGGGRQYF